This passage covers 12 T cell receptor beta chains from one sample sequenced in a study of graft-versus-host responses after intestinal transplantation (dated by TCRdb to about 2021). Library method: the immunoSEQ multiplex PCR assay. Drawn from immuneACCESS, this table holds only the in-frame rearrangements with V and J called that TCRdb kept. Clones are partly lost; checked studies trace under half to an unresolved V gene and leave the rest unexplained. The sample includes about 120,000 clones, with 90% observed a single time. The top ten clonotypes cover approximately 0.17% of the sample. No cognate antigen is known for these TCRs. The sample's time point label is to be understood as: cells obtained before transplantation from donor or recipient. The input for sequencing was unstimulated CD4+ T cells sorted from spleen or lymph node cells, taken before intestinal transplant. The receptor set was obtained from a human donor who received an intestinal transplant.

The chain uses TRBV19 and TRBJ1-5; the D is unclear. Trimming removed 4 bases from V and 5 bases from J, with 12 bases in between. CDR3 length: 14 residues. Germline V gene sequence: CDR1 LNHDA, CDR2 SQIVND (reference sequence). The CDR3, as DNA: TGTGCCAGTAGTACCACCGGGCGGGATCAGCCCCAGCATTTT. Translating it yields CASSTTGRDQPQHF. The variable domain in full, with the rest retrieved from reference TRBV19 and TRBJ1-5, is DGGITQSPKYLFRKEGQNVTLSCEQNLNHDAMYWYRQDPGQGLRLIYYSQIVNDFQKGDIAEGYSVSREKKESFPLTVTSAQKNPTAFYLCASSTTGRDQPQHFGDGTRLSIL.

V and J are TRBV4-2 and TRBJ2-5, with TRBD1 as a possible D gene (5 bases). Germline loops: CDR1 LGHNA, CDR2 YNFKEQ. V lost 4 bases and J 4 bases, leaving 16 bases between the germline ends. This CDR3 spans 15 amino acids. CDR3 DNA sequence: TGTGCCAGCAGCCCCTCGAGAGCCCAGGGAGAGACCCAGTACTTC. This gives the protein CASSPSRAQGETQYF.

The gene calls are TRBV6-6 and TRBJ2-2; 8 positions match TRBD1. The V gene end was trimmed by 2 bases and the J gene end by 0 bases; junction bases not matched to a gene: 2. CDR3 length: 16 residues. Germline assignment: CDR1 MNHNY and CDR2 SVGAGI (reference sequence). The DNA of the CDR3 is TGTGCCAGCAGTTACCCGACAGGGGCGAACACCGGGGAGCTGTTTTTT. Translated, it gives CASSYPTGANTGELFF.

V and J are TRBV5-1 and TRBJ2-1; 7 bases match TRBD2. The germline V gene encodes CDR1 SGHRS and CDR2 YFSETQ. The V gene end was trimmed by 0 bases and the J gene end by 7 bases; junction bases not matched to a gene: 7. The CDR3 totals 15 residues. The CDR3 here is CASSLGGTKGNEQFF. In nucleotides, the CDR3 is TGCGCCAGCAGCTTGGGCGGGACTAAGGGGAATGAGCAGTTCTTC.

The rearrangement uses TRBV5-8 and TRBJ1-4, with 7 positions matching TRBD1. Germline loops: CDR1 SGHTS, CDR2 YDEGEE. The CDR3 contains 16 residues. With V trimmed by 2 bases and J by 7 bases, 11 bases remained unmatched. The CDR3 loop is CASSLGGWSRGEKLFF. The CDR3 nucleotides read TGTGCCAGCAGCTTAGGGGGCTGGAGTAGGGGTGAAAAACTGTTTTTT.

This clone has more than one count but fewer than ten. The chain joins TRBV25-1 to TRBJ1-1, with D possibly being TRBD1 (5 bases). Between the trimmed V and J ends, which lost 6 bases and 1 base, there was a span of 12 bases. This CDR3 has 14 residues. CDR1 and CDR2 from the germline V gene are MGHDK and SYGVNS. CDR3 region: CASRPDIPNTEAFF. Here the CDR3 DNA reads TGTGCCAGCAGGCCGGACATACCGAACACTGAAGCTTTCTTT.

The rearrangement joins TRBV2 to TRBJ1-3; the D is unclear. Trimming took off 4 bases at V and 4 bases at J, with 20 bases between the two ends. Looked up from germline, CDR1 is SNHLY and CDR2 is FYNNEI. The CDR3 has 17 amino acids. CDR3 nucleotides: TGTGCCAGCAGTGTTAGCCTCCTTTCGACGGGGGGAAACACCATATATTTT. Its translation is CASSVSLLSTGGNTIYF.

V is TRBV28 and J is TRBJ2-7; 10 bases map to TRBD1. The germline V gene has CDR1 MDHEN and CDR2 SYDVKM. The CDR3 length is 15 residues. V gave up 6 bases and J gave up 0 bases; unmatched junction bases: 5. The CDR3 sequence is CASRTRDRGSYEQYF. The CDR3 coding sequence is TGTGCCAGCAGGACTCGGGACAGGGGCTCCTACGAGCAGTACTTC.

The gene calls are TRBV4-1 and TRBJ2-5; 8 bases agree with TRBD1. Germline CDR1 MGHRA, CDR2 YSYEKL. J was trimmed by 2 bases and V by 4 bases; bases with no gene match: 6. The CDR3 covers 15 residues. The CDR3: CASSPRTGFQETQYF. The CDR3 DNA sequence: TGCGCCAGCAGCCCCCGGACAGGGTTTCAAGAGACCCAGTACTTC.

CDR3 protein: CASGGYEQYF. The CDR3 coding sequence is TGTGCCAGCGGGGGGTACGAGCAGTACTTC. V is TRBV6-4 and J is TRBJ2-7; weak D call: TRBD2 (6 bases). CDR3 size: 10 residues. V lost 8 bases to trimming and J lost 4 bases, with 6 bases between them. The germline V gene encodes CDR1 MRHNA and CDR2 SNTAGT.

The V and J genes are TRBV28 and TRBJ1-1, with D maybe TRBD1 (5 bases). The CDR3 has 15 amino acids. CDR1 MDHEN and CDR2 SYDVKM come from the germline V gene. The V gene lost 7 bases and the J gene lost 2 bases, with 17 bases spanning the gap. The CDR3 loop reads CASIPRGGANTEAFF. As DNA, the CDR3 is TGTGCCAGCATCCCACGGGGAGGGGCCAACACTGAAGCTTTCTTT.

Written as DNA, the CDR3 is TGTGCCAGCAGCTTCGGACAGCTGTATAATTCACCCCTCCACTTT. Translating it yields CASSFGQLYNSPLHF. The V call is TRBV5-6, the J call TRBJ1-6, with a weak D call TRBD1 (6 bases). Trimming stripped 2 bases from V and 4 bases from J, with 10 bases between. This CDR3 spans 15 amino acids. The germline CDR1 and CDR2 sequences are SGHDT and YYEEEE.